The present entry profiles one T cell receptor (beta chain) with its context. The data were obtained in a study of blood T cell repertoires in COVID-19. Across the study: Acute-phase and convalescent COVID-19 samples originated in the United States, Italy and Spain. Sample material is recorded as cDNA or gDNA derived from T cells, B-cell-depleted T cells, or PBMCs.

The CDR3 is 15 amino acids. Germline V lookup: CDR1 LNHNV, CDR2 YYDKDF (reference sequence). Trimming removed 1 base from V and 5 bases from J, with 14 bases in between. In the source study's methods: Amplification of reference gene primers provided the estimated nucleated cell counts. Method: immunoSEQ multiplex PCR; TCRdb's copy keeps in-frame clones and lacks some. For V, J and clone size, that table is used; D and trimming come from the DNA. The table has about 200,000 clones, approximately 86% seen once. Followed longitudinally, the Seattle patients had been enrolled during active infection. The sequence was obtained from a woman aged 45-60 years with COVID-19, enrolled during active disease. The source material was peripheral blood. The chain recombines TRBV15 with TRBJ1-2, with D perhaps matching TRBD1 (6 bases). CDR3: CATSRVPGQPYGYTF. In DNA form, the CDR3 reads TGTGCCACCAGCAGAGTGCCCGGACAGCCTTATGGCTACACCTTC.